The 21 T cell receptor beta chains in this list originate from one sample, sequenced in a study of graft-versus-host responses after intestinal transplantation. No antigen is known for these receptors. Clones were sequenced by immunoSEQ multiplex PCR, and TCRdb holds only the in-frame ones, with some missing. The table has 90,000 to 130,000 clones, just over 90% seen once. The sample in question was unstimulated CD8+ T cells sorted from spleen or lymph node cells, obtained before intestinal transplant. The source is a human donor who received an intestinal transplant.

The V call is TRBV28, the J call TRBJ2-5; 10 positions agree with TRBD1. The CDR3 spans 18 residues. CDR1 and CDR2 (germline): MDHEN, SYDVKM. V was clipped by 5 bases and J by 7 bases; unmatched bases: 19. The CDR3: CASSPRQGAKSGIWTQYF. The CDR3 DNA follows: TGTGCCAGCAGTCCCCGACAGGGGGCGAAGTCCGGAATTTGGACCCAGTACTTC.

The chain has TRBV9 and TRBJ2-1; D is ambiguous. The germline CDR1 and CDR2 sequences are SGDLS and YYNGEE. This CDR3 has 16 amino acids. V was clipped by 2 bases and J by 0 bases, with 12 bases between them. As DNA, the CDR3 is TGTGCCAGCAGCGTCCCACCCCGGAGCTCCTACAATGAGCAGTTCTTC. Its protein product is CASSVPPRSSYNEQFF.

This sequence joins TRBV9 and TRBJ2-5; 10 nucleotides match TRBD2. CDR3 length: 15 residues. The trim removed 0 bases at V and 4 bases at J, leaving 3 bases unmatched. From germline, CDR1 is SGDLS and CDR2 YYNGEE. CDR3: CASSVARTSGETQYF. DNA of the CDR3: TGTGCCAGCAGCGTAGCGAGGACTAGCGGAGAGACCCAGTACTTC.

CDR3 in amino acids: CASSPRYNEQFF. CDR3 DNA sequence: TGTGCCAGCAGCCCTCGATACAATGAGCAGTTCTTC. The chain employs TRBV7-2 and TRBJ2-1; no definite D call. This CDR3 is built from 12 residues. Trimming removed 5 bases from V and 4 bases from J, with 6 bases in between. Germline CDR1 reads SGHTA; CDR2 reads FQGNSA. Using reference TRBV7-2 and TRBJ2-1 for the parts outside the CDR3, the full variable domain is GAGVSQSPSNKVTEKGKDVELRCDPISGHTALYWYRQSLGQGLEFLIYFQGNSAPDKSGLPSDRFSAERTGGSVSTLTIQRTQQEDSAVYLCASSPRYNEQFFGPGTRLTVL.

This chain links TRBV9 with TRBJ2-4; 11 bases fit TRBD1. Germline V gives CDR1 SGDLS, CDR2 YYNGEE. The CDR3 loop spans 16 amino acids. V shed 4 bases and J 4 bases; nucleotides not matched to a gene: 7. CDR3 coding DNA: TGTGCCAGCAGCCCCGGGACAGGGGGTTCGAAAAACATTCAGTACTTC. Residues: CASSPGTGGSKNIQYF. Variable domain in full (rest from reference TRBV9 and TRBJ2-4): DSGVTQTPKHLITATGQRVTLRCSPRSGDLSVYWYQQSLDQGLQFLIQYYNGEERAKGNILERFSAQQFPDLHSELNLSSLELGDSALYFCASSPGTGGSKNIQYFGAGTRLSVL.

The CDR3 is CASSLDRGPSYEQYF. The CDR3 DNA reads TGTGCCAGCAGTTTGGACAGGGGACCCTCCTACGAGCAGTACTTC. The V and J genes are TRBV28 and TRBJ2-7; 9 bases map to TRBD1. This CDR3 is built from 15 residues. CDR1 MDHEN and CDR2 SYDVKM come from the germline V gene. Trimming at V came to 3 bases and at J to 0 bases, leaving 3 bases not matched to a gene. Filled out from reference TRBV28 and TRBJ2-7, the complete variable domain reads DVKVTQSSRYLVKRTGEKVFLECVQDMDHENMFWYRQDPGLGLRLIYFSYDVKMKEKGDIPEGYSVSREKKERFSLILESASTNQTSMYLCASSLDRGPSYEQYFGPGTRLTVT.

Remarks on this clone: This sample also contains other DNA sequences that code for the same CDR3. This chain connects TRBV6-5 to TRBJ2-1; 7 bases align to TRBD2. The junction had 2 bases not matched to a gene; V was cut back by 6 bases and J by 6 bases. Germline CDR1 reads MNHEY; CDR2 reads SVGAGI. CDR3 length equals 12 residues. The CDR3 region is CASSPGGNEQFF. CDR3 sequence (DNA): TGTGCCAGCAGCCCGGGGGGCAATGAGCAGTTCTTC.

The CDR3 coding sequence is TGTGCCATCAGTGAGCGGAGGCGGAACAATGAGCAGTTCTTC. Protein product: CAISERRRNNEQFF. The V gene is TRBV10-3, the J gene TRBJ2-1; D may be TRBD2 (5 bases). The germline V gene has CDR1 ENHRY and CDR2 SYGVKD. V shed 2 bases and J shed 5 bases, with 10 bases lying between them. CDR3 size: 14 residues.

J is TRBJ1-1 and V is TRBV15, with a possible D match to TRBD1 (5 bases). The CDR3 is 15 amino acids. Trimming took off 4 bases at V and 5 bases at J, with 17 bases between the two ends. CDR1 and CDR2 from the germline V gene are LNHNV and YYDKDF (reference sequence). CDR3 nucleotide sequence: TGTGCCACCAGCACCCGAAGGGGAGGAGGAACTGAAGCTTTCTTT. Translating it yields CATSTRRGGGTEAFF.

The chain is built from TRBV11-2 and TRBJ2-3; 7 bases align to TRBD2. The CDR3 is 13 residues long. The junction had 2 bases not matched to a gene; V was cut back by 2 bases and J by 6 bases. The germline gives CDR1 SGHAT, CDR2 FQNNGV. The CDR3 sequence: CASSLSGTDTQYF. In nucleotides, the CDR3 is TGTGCCAGCAGCTTAAGCGGGACCGATACGCAGTATTTT.

This chain joins TRBV27 and TRBJ2-7; a weak D match, TRBD1 (6 bases). The CDR3 loop spans 12 amino acids. V lost 0 bases to trimming and J lost 6 bases, with 6 bases between them. Germline V gives CDR1 MNHEY, CDR2 SMNVEV (reference sequence). The CDR3 bases are TGTGCCAGCAGTTTATCAGGGGGCGAGCAGTACTTC. Amino acids: CASSLSGGEQYF.

The chain combines TRBV9 with TRBJ2-1; D not certain. Germline V gives CDR1 SGDLS, CDR2 YYNGEE. The length of the CDR3 is 13 residues. V was shortened by 7 bases and J by 14 bases, with 22 bases between the two germline ends. The CDR3 is CASSPPDGFVKFF. In nucleotides, the CDR3 is TGTGCCAGCTCTCCCCCGGACGGATTTGTGAAGTTCTTC.

The V gene is TRBV19, the J gene TRBJ2-2; D uncertain. This CDR3 is 13 amino acids long. V was pared by 8 bases and J by 0 bases, with 7 bases between. The germline gives CDR1 LNHDA, CDR2 SQIVND (reference sequence). The CDR3 loop reads CASPPPNTGELFF. For the CDR3, the DNA is TGTGCCAGTCCCCCTCCGAACACCGGGGAGCTGTTTTTT.

The count of this clone is one. This chain connects TRBV9 to TRBJ2-6; D call uncertain. Trimming removed 0 bases at V and 4 bases at J, with 5 bases between. Germline lookup yields CDR1 SGDLS and CDR2 YYNGEE. The CDR3 is 14 amino acids. The DNA for the CDR3 is TGTGCCAGCAGCGTAGGTACCGGGGCCAACGTCCTGACTTTC. Encoded protein: CASSVGTGANVLTF.

The chain is built from TRBV27 and TRBJ2-5; D ambiguous. The assigned J gene may be wrong: the sequence end matches TRBJ2-7 better. Germline CDR1 reads MNHEY; CDR2 reads SMNVEV (reference sequence). The CDR3 has 14 amino acids. CDR3 DNA: TGTGCCAGCAGTTTCGAAGTGGGCAACCACGAGCAGTACTTC. Its protein is CASSFEVGNHEQYF.

The V gene is TRBV27, the J gene TRBJ2-2; D is ambiguous. Looked up from germline, CDR1 is MNHEY and CDR2 is SMNVEV (reference sequence). The CDR3 is 13 amino acids. V lost 5 bases and J 6 bases, leaving 10 bases between the germline ends. The DNA of the CDR3 is TGTGCCAGCAGTCTAACTCGGGCCGGGGAGCTGTTTTTT. This translates into CASSLTRAGELFF.

The CDR3 spells CSVEYPPTPYNEQFF. For the CDR3, the DNA is TGCAGCGTTGAGTATCCGCCAACCCCCTACAATGAGCAGTTCTTC. The chain is built from TRBV29-1 and TRBJ2-1; D gene unclear. CDR1 and CDR2 from the germline V gene are SQVTM and ANQGSEA. The V end was cut by 3 bases, the J end by 2 bases, with 14 bases between. The CDR3 consists of 15 residues.

The chain joins TRBV5-1 to TRBJ2-7, with D unclear. Germline V gene data show CDR1 as SGHRS and CDR2 as YFSETQ. V was cut by 1 base and J by 1 base, with 9 bases left in between. This CDR3 spans 14 amino acids. CDR3 DNA: TGCGCCAGCAGCTTGATCCCCCGTTCCTACGAGCAGTACTTC. Residues: CASSLIPRSYEQYF.

The gene calls are TRBV15 and TRBJ1-5, with D tentatively TRBD1 (5 bases). V gave up 4 bases and J gave up 11 bases, with 15 bases separating them. The CDR3 spans 13 residues. Germline loops: CDR1 LNHNV, CDR2 YYDKDF (reference sequence). The CDR3 DNA reads TGTGCCACCAGCATGATTCAGGGTAAGGCCCAGCATTTT. Its translation is CATSMIQGKAQHF.

The chain carries TRBV11-2 and TRBJ1-4, with 7 positions matching TRBD1. This CDR3 has 16 amino acids. Germline CDR1 and CDR2: SGHAT and FQNNGV. J was trimmed by 4 bases and V by 0 bases; bases with no gene match: 5. The CDR3 DNA is TGTGCCAGCAGCTTAGATTCCCAGGGGGTTAATGAAAAACTGTTTTTT. Protein product: CASSLDSQGVNEKLFF.

The chain has TRBV27 and TRBJ2-1, with 9 bases that match TRBD2. V was clipped by 5 bases and J by 3 bases; unmatched bases: 8. The CDR3 is 16 amino acids. From germline, CDR1 is MNHEY and CDR2 SMNVEV (reference sequence). This chain's CDR3 is CASSVISSGDYNEQFF. The DNA for the CDR3 is TGTGCCAGCAGTGTCATTTCTAGCGGGGACTACAATGAGCAGTTCTTC.